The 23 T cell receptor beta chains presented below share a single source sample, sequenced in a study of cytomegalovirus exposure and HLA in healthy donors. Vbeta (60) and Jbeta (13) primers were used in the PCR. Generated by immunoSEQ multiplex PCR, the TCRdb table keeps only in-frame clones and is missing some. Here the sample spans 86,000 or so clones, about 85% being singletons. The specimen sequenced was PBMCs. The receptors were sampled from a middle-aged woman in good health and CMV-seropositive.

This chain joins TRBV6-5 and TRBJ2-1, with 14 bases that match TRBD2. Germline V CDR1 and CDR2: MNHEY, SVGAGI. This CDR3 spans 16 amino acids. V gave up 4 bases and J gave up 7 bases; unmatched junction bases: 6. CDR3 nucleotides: TGTGCCAGCAGTTTCTCCGGGACTAGCGGGAGAAATGAGCAGTTCTTC. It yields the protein CASSFSGTSGRNEQFF.

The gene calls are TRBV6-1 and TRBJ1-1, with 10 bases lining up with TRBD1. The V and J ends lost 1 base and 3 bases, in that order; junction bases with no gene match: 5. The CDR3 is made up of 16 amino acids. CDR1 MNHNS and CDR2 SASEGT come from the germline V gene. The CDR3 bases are TGTGCCAGCAGTGAAGGGGACAGGGGACGGTACACTGAAGCTTTCTTT. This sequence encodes CASSEGDRGRYTEAFF.

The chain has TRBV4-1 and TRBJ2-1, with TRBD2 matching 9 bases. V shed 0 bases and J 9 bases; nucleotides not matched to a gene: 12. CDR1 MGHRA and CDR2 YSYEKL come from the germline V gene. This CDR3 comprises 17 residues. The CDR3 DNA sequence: TGCGCCAGCAGCCAAGACCAGGGCGGGGGGGCTCGGGGTGAGCAGTTCTTC. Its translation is CASSQDQGGGARGEQFF.

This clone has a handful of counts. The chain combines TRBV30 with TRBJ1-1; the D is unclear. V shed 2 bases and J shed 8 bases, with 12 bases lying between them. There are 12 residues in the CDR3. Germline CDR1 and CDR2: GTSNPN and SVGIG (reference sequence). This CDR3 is CAWSRNNREAFF. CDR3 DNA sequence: TGTGCCTGGAGTCGAAACAACAGAGAAGCTTTCTTT.

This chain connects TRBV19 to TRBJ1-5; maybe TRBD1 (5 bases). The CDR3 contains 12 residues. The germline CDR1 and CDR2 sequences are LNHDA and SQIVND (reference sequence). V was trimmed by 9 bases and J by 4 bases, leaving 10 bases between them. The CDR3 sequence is CASSRVNQPQHF. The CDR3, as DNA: TGTGCCAGCAGCAGGGTTAATCAGCCCCAGCATTTT.

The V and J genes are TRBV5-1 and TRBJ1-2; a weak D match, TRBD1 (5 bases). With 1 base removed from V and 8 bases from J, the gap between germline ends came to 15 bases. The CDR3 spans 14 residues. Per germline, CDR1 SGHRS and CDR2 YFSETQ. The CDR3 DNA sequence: TGCGCCAGCAGCTTGACCCACCCCGACAGCGGCTACACCTTC. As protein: CASSLTHPDSGYTF.

Here the CDR3 reads CASSPFGDRVRTEAFF. CDR3 sequence (DNA): TGTGCCAGCTCACCATTTGGGGACAGGGTGAGGACTGAAGCTTTCTTT. This rearrangement joins TRBV18 to TRBJ1-1; 9 bases agree with TRBD1. The CDR3 runs 16 residues. Germline V gene lookup returns CDR1 KGHSH and CDR2 LQKENI. Trimming cost V 2 bases and J 5 bases; bases outside gene matches: 9.

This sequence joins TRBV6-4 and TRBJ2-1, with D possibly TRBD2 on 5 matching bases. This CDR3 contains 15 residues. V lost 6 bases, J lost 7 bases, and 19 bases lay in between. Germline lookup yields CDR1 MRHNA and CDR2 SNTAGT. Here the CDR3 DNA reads TGTGCCAGCAGCGAACAGACTATAGCCCTAAATGAGCAGTTCTTC. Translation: CASSEQTIALNEQFF.

The CDR3 is CASTSTGLTGELFF. The CDR3 DNA follows: TGTGCCAGCACCTCCACAGGGCTGACCGGGGAGCTGTTTTTT. V and J are TRBV27 and TRBJ2-2, with a weak D call TRBD1 (6 bases). V dropped 7 bases and J dropped 5 bases, with 14 bases sitting between them. In germline, CDR1 is MNHEY, CDR2 SMNVEV (reference sequence). The CDR3 has 14 residues.

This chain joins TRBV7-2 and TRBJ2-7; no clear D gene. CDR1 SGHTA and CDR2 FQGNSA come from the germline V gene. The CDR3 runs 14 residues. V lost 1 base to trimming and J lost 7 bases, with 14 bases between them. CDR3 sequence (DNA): TGTGCCAGCAGCTTAGGGGTCAGGCCTGTGGAGCAGTACTTC. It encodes CASSLGVRPVEQYF. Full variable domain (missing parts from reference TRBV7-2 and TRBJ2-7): GAGVSQSPSNKVTEKGKDVELRCDPISGHTALYWYRQSLGQGLEFLIYFQGNSAPDKSGLPSDRFSAERTGGSVSTLTIQRTQQEDSAVYLCASSLGVRPVEQYFGPGTRLTVT.

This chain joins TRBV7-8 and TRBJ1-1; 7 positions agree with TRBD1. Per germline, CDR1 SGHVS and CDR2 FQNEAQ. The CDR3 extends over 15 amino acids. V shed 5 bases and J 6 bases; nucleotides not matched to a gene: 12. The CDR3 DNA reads TGTGCCAGCAGCATACGGGACAGCCCTGGTTCTGAAGCTTTCTTT. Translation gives CASSIRDSPGSEAFF.

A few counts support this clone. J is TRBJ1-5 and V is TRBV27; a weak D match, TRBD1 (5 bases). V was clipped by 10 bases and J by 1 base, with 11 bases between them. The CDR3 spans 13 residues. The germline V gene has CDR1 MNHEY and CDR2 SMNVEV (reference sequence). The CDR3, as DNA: TGTGCCACCAGAGGGGTGAGCAATCAGCCCCAGCATTTT. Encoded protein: CATRGVSNQPQHF.

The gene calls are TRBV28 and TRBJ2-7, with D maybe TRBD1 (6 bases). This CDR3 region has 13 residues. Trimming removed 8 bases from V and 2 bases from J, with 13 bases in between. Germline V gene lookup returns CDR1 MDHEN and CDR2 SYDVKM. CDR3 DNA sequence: TGTGCCAGCGTAGGGACACCAGCCTACGAGCAGTACTTC. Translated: CASVGTPAYEQYF.

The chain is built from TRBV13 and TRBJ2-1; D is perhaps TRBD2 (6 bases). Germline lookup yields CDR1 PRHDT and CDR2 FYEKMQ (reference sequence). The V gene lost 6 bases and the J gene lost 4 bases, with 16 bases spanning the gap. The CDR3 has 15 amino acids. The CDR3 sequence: CASRDTGEPYNEQFF. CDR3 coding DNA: TGTGCCAGCAGGGATACGGGGGAACCTTACAATGAGCAGTTCTTC.

The CDR3 DNA reads TGCGCCAGCAGCCTCCTTAGCGGGAGCGAGCAGTACTTC. Protein product: CASSLLSGSEQYF. This rearrangement joins TRBV4-3 to TRBJ2-7; 9 positions match TRBD2. V gave up 4 bases and J gave up 6 bases; unmatched junction bases: 4. This CDR3 has 13 amino acids. Germline CDR1 and CDR2: LGHNA and YSLEER.

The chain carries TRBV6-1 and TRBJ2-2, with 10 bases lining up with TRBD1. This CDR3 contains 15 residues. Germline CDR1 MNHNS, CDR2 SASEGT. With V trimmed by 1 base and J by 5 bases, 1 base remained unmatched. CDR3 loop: CASSEGGQGTGELFF. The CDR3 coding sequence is TGTGCCAGCAGTGAAGGGGGACAGGGGACCGGGGAGCTGTTTTTT.

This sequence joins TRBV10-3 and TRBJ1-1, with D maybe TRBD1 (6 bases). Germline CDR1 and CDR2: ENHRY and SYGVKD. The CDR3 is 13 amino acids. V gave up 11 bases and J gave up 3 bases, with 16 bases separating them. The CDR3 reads CAAKQGPDTEAFF. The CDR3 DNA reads TGTGCCGCCAAACAGGGCCCGGACACTGAAGCTTTCTTT.

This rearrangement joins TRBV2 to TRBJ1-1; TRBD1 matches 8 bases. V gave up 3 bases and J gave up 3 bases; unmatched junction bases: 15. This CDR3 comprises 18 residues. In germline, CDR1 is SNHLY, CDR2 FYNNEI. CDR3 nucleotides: TGTGCCAGCAGTGACCCATCAGGGGGCGCGGGTGAGGACACTGAAGCTTTCTTT. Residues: CASSDPSGGAGEDTEAFF.

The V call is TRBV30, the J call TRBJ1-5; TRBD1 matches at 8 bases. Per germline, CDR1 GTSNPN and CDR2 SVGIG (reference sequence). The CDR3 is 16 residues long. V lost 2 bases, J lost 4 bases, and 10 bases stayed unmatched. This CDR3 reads CAWSLTDRAINQPQHF. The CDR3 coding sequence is TGTGCCTGGAGTCTAACGGACAGGGCAATAAATCAGCCCCAGCATTTT.

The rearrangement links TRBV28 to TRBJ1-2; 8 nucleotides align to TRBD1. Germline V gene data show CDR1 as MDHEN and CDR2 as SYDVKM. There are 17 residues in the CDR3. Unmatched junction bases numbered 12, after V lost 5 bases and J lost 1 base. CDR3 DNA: TGTGCCAGCAGTGTGGCCGGGACAGGAAAGCGTAACTATGGCTACACCTTC. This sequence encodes CASSVAGTGKRNYGYTF.

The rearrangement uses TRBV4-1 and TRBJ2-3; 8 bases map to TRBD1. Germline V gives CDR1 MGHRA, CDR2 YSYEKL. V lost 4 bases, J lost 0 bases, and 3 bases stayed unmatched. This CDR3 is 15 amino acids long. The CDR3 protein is CASSLGQGSTDTQYF. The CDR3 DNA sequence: TGCGCCAGCAGCCTTGGACAGGGTAGCACAGATACGCAGTATTTT.

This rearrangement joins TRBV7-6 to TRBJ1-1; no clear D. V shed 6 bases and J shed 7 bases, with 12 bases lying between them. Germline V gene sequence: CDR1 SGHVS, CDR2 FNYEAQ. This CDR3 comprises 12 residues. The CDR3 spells CASSNWADEAFF. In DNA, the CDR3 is TGTGCCAGCAGTAACTGGGCAGATGAAGCTTTCTTT.

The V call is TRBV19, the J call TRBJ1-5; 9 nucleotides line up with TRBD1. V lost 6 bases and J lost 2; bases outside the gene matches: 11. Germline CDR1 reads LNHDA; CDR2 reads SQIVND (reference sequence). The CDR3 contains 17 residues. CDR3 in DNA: TGTGCCAGTAGCATATGGGGACAGGGTAGGGGCAATCAGCCCCAGCATTTT. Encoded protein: CASSIWGQGRGNQPQHF.